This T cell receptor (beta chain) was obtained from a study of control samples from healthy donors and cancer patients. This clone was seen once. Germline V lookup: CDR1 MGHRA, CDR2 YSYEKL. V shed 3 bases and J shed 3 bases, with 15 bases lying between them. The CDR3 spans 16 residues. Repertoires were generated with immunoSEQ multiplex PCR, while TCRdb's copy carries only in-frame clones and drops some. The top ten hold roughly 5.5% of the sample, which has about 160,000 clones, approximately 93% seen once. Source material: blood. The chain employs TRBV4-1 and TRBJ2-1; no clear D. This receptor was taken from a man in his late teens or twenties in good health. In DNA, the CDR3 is TGCGCCAGCAGCCAGGACGCAACAAGGGACTACAATGAGCAGTTCTTC. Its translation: CASSQDATRDYNEQFF.